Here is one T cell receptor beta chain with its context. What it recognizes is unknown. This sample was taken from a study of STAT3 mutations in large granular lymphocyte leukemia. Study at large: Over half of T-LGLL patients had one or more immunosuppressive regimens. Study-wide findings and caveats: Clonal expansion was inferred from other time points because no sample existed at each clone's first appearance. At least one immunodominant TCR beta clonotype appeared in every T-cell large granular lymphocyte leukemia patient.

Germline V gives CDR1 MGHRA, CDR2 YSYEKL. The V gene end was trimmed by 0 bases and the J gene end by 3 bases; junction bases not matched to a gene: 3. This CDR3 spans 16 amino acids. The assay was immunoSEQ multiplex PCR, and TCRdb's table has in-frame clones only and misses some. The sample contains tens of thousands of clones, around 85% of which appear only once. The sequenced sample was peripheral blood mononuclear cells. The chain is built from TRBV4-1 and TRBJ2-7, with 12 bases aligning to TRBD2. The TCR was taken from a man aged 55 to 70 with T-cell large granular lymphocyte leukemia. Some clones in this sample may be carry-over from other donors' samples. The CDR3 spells CASSQDSTSGSYEQYF. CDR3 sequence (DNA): TGCGCCAGCAGCCAAGATTCGACTAGCGGGAGCTACGAGCAGTACTTC.